Sequencing of this TCR beta chain was carried out in a study of a mutant IDH1 vaccine in newly diagnosed glioma. Specified time point: week 35, safety follow-up. Topical imiquimod was applied with each vaccine dose, which held 300 ug of mutant IDH1 20-mer peptide. Patients had eight vaccinations, in weeks 1, 3, 5, 7, 11, 15, 19 and 23. The CDR3 runs 14 residues. The germline gives CDR1 SGHAT, CDR2 FQNNGV. V was pared by 4 bases and J by 6 bases, with 6 bases of the junction left unmatched. TCRdb's table, derived via immunoSEQ multiplex PCR, lists solely in-frame clones and lacks some. The sample has some 30,000 clones, under 85% seen once. As to this clone: The antigen is not known.

The receptor's source is a young woman with glioma. Some clones in this sample may be carry-over from other donors' samples. This material consisted of PBMCs, taken from a glioma patient whose treatment included an IDH1 peptide vaccine. This chain links TRBV11-2 with TRBJ1-5; 7 nucleotides line up with TRBD1. In DNA form, the CDR3 reads TGTGCCAGCAGCTATACAGGGGATCTTCAGCCCCAGCATTTT. It translates to CASSYTGDLQPQHF.